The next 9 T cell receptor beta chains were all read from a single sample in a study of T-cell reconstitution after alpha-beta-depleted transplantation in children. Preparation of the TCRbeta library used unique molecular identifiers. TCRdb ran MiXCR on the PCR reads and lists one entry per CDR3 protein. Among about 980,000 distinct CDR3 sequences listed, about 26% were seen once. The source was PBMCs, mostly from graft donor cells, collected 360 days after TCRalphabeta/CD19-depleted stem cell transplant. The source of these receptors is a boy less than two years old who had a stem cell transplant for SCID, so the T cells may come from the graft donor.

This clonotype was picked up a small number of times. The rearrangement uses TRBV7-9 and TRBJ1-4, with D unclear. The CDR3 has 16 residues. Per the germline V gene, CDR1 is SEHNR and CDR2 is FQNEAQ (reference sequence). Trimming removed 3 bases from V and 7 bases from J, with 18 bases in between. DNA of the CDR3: TGTGCCAGCAGCTTTTTTGGGCACATGGTTCCTGAAAAACTGTTTTTT. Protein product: CASSFFGHMVPEKLFF.

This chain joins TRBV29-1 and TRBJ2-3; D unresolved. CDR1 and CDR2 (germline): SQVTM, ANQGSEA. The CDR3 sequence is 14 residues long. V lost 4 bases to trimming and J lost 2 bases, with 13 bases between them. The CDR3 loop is CSVGSLPFTDTQYF. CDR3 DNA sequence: TGCAGCGTTGGTTCACTTCCATTCACAGATACGCAGTATTTT.

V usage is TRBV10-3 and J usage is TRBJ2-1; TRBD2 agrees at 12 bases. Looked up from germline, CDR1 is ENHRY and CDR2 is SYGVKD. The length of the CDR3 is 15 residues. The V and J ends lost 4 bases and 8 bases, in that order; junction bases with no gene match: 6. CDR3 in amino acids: CAISGLAGGRDEQFF. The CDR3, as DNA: TGTGCCATCAGTGGGCTAGCGGGGGGGCGGGATGAGCAGTTCTTC.

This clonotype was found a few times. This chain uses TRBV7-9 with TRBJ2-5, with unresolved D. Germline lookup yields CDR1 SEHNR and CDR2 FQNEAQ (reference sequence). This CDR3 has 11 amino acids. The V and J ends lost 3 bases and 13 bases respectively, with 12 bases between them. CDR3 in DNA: TGTGCCAGCAGCTTGAGGTTCATGTGGTACTTC. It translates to CASSLRFMWYF.

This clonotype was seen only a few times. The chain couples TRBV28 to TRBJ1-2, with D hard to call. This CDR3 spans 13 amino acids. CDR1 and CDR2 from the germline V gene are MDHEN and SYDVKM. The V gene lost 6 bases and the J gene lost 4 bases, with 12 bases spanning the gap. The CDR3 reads CASSLVTGYGYTF. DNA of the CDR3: TGTGCCAGCAGCCTAGTAACGGGCTATGGCTACACCTTC.

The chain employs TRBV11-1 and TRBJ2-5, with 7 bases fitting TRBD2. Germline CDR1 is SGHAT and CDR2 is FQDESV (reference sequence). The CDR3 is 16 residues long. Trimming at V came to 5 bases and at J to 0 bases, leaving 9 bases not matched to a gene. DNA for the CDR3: TGTGCCAGCAGCCCATGGCGGAGCGGGAACCAAGAGACCCAGTACTTC. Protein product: CASSPWRSGNQETQYF.

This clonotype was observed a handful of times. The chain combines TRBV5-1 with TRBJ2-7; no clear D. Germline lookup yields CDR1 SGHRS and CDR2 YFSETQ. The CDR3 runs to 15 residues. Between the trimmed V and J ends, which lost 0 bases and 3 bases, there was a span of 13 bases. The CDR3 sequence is CASSLGQQKNYEQYF. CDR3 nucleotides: TGCGCCAGCAGCTTGGGTCAGCAGAAAAACTACGAGCAGTACTTC. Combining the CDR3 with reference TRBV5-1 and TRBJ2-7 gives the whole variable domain KAGVTQTPRYLIKTRGQQVTLSCSPISGHRSVSWYQQTPGQGLQFLFEYFSETQRNKGNFPGRFSGRQFSNSRSEMNVSTLELGDSALYLCASSLGQQKNYEQYFGPGTRLTVT.

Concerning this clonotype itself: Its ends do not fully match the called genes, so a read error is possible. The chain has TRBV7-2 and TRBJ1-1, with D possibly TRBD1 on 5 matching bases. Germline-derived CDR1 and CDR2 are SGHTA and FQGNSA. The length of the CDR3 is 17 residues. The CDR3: CASSLALSTASNTEAFF. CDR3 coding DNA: TGTGCCAGCAGCCTAGCCCTTTCGACAGCCTCGAACACTGAAGCTTTCTTT.

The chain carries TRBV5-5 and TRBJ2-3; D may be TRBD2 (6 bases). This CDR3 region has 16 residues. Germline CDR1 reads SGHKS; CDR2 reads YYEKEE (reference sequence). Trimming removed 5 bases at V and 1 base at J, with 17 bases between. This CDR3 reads CASSFPWASGTDTQYF. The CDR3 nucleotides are TGTGCCAGCAGTTTCCCCTGGGCTAGCGGCACAGATACGCAGTATTTT.